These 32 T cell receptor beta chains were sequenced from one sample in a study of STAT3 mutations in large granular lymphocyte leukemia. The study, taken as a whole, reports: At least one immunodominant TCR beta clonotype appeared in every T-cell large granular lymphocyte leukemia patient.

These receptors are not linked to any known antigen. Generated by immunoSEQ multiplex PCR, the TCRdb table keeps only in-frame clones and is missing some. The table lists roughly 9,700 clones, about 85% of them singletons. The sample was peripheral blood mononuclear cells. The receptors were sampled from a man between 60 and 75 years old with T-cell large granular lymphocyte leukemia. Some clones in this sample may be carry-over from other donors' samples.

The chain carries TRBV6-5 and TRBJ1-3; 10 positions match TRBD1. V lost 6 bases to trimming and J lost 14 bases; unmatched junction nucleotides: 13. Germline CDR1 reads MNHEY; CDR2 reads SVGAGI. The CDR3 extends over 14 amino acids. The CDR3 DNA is TGTGCCAGCAGCCCGGGACAGGGGCTTCCTTGGGTATATTTT. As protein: CASSPGQGLPWVYF.

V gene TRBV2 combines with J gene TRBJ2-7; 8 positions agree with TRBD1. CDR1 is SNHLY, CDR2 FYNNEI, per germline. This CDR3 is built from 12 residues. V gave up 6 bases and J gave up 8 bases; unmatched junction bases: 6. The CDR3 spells CASRQGTGKQYF. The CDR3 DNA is TGTGCCAGCAGGCAAGGGACAGGCAAGCAGTACTTC.

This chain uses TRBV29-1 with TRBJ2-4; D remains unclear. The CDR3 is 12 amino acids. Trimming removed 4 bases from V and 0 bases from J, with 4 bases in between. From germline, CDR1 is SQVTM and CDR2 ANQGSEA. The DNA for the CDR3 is TGCAGCGTTGGACCAGCCAAAAACATTCAGTACTTC. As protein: CSVGPAKNIQYF.

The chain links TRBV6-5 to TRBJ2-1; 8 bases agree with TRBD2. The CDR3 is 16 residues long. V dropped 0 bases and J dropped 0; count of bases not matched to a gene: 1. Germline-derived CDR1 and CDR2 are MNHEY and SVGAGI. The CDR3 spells CASSYSSGSSYNEQFF. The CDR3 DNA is TGTGCCAGCAGTTACTCAAGCGGGAGCTCCTACAATGAGCAGTTCTTC.

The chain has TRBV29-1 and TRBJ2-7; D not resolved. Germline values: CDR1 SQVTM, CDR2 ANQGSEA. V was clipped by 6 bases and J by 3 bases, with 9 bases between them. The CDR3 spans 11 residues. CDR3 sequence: CSVADRYEQYF. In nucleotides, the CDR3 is TGCAGCGTGGCAGACCGCTACGAGCAGTACTTC.

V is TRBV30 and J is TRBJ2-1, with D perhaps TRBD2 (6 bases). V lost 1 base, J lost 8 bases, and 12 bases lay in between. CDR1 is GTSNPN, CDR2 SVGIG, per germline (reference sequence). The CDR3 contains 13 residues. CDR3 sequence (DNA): TGTGCCTGGAGTGACGGGAGTTCTGATGAGCAGTTCTTC. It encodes CAWSDGSSDEQFF. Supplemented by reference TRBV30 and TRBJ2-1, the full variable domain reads SQTIHQWPATLVQPVGSPLSLECTVEGTSNPNLYWYRQAAGRGLQLLFYSVGIGQISSEVPQNLSASRPQDRQFILSSKKLLLSDSGFYLCAWSDGSSDEQFFGPGTRLTVL.

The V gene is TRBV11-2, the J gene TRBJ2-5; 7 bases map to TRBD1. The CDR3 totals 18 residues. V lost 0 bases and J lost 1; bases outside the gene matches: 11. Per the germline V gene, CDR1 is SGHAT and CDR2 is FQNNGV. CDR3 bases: TGTGCCAGCAGCTTAGACTCCGGGACAGTCAGCGGCCAAGAGACCCAGTACTTC. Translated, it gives CASSLDSGTVSGQETQYF.

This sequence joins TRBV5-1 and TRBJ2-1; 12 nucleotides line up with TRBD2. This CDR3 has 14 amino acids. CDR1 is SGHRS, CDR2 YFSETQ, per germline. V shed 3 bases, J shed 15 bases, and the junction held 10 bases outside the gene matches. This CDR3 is CASSSSGRALQPFF. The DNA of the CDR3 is TGCGCCAGCAGCTCTAGCGGGAGGGCTCTTCAGCCGTTCTTC.

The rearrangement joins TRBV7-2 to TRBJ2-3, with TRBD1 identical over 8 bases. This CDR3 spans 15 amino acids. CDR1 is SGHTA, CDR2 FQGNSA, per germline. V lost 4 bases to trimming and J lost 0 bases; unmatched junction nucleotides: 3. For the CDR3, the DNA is TGTGCCAGCAGCTATCAGGGGGCTAGCACAGATACGCAGTATTTT. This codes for CASSYQGASTDTQYF.

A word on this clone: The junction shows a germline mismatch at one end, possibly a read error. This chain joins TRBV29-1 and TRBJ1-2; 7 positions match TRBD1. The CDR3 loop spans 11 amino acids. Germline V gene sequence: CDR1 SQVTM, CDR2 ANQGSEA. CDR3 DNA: TGCAGCGTTGATGGGACAGAAGGGTACCCCTTC. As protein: CSVDGTEGYPF.

CDR3 sequence (DNA): TGTGCCAGCAGCTTAGACGGGGCGGCCTACGAGCAGTACTTC. Its translation: CASSLDGAAYEQYF. The rearrangement uses TRBV7-8 and TRBJ2-7; D tentatively reads TRBD1 or TRBD2 (5 bases each). V lost 1 base and J lost 2, with 9 bases in between. CDR1 is SGHVS and CDR2 is FQNEAQ in the germline V gene. This CDR3 contains 14 residues.

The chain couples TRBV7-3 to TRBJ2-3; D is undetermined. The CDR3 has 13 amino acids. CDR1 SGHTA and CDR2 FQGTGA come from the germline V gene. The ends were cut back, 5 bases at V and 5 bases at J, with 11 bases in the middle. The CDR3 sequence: CASSPASVDTQYF. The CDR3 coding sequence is TGTGCCAGCAGCCCCGCATCAGTAGATACGCAGTATTTT. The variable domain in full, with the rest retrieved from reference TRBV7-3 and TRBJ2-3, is GAGVSQTPSNKVTEKGKYVELRCDPISGHTALYWYRQSLGQGPEFLIYFQGTGAADDSGLPNDRFFAVRPEGSVSTLKIQRTERGDSAVYLCASSPASVDTQYFGPGTRLTVL.

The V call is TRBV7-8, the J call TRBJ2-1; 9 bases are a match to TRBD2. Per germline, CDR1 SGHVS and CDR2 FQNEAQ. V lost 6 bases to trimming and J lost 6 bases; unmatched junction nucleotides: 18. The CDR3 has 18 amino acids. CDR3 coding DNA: TGTGCCAGCAGGCTTAGGGTTACAGCGGGAGGCCATGCCAATGAGCAGTTCTTC. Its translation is CASRLRVTAGGHANEQFF. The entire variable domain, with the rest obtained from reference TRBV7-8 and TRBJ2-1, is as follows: GAGVSQSPRYKVAKRGQDVALRCDPISGHVSLFWYQQALGQGPEFLTYFQNEAQLDKSGLPSDRFFAERPEGSVSTLKIQRTQQEDSAVYLCASRLRVTAGGHANEQFFGPGTRLTVL.

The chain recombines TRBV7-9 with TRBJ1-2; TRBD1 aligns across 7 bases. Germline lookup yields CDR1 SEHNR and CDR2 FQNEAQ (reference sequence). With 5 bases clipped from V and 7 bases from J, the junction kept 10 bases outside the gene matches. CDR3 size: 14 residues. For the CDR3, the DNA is TGTGCCAGCAGCCAGGACAGGCCCAGGCTTGGCTACACCTTC. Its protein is CASSQDRPRLGYTF.

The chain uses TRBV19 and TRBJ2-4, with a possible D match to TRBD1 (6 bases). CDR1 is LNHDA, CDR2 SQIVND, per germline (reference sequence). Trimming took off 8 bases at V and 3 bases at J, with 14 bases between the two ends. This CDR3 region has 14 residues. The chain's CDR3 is CASSQGQLKNIQYF. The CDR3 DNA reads TGTGCCAGTTCACAAGGACAGCTCAAAAACATTCAGTACTTC.

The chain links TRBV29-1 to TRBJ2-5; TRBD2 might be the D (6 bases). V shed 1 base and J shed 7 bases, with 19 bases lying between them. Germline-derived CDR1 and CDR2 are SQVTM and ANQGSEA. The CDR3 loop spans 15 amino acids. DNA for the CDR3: TGCAGCGTTGAAGGTCCCGGGGGAGGCAGAGGGACCCAGTACTTC. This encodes CSVEGPGGGRGTQYF.

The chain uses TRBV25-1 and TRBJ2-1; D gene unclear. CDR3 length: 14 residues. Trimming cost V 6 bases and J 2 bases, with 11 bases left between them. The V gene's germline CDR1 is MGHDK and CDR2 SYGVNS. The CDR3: CASRLTGPYNEQFF. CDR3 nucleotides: TGTGCCAGCAGGTTAACGGGTCCCTACAATGAGCAGTTCTTC.

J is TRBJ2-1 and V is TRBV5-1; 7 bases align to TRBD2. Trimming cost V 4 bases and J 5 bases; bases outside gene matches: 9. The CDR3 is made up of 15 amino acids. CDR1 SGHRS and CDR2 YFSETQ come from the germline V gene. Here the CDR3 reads CASSPLGGTHNEQFF. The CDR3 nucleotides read TGCGCCAGCAGCCCCCTGGGAGGGACTCACAATGAGCAGTTCTTC.

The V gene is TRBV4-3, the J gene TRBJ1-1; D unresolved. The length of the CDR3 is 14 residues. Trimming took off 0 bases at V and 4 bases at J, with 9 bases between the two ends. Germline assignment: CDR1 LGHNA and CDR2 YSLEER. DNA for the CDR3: TGCGCCAGCAGCCAAGATCCCCGGTCCACTGAAGCTTTCTTT. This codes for CASSQDPRSTEAFF.

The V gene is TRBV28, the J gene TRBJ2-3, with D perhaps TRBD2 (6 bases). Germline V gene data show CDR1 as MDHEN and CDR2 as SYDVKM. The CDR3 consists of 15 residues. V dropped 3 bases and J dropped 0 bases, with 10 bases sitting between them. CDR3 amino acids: CASSLSGRSTDTQYF. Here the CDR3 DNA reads TGTGCCAGCAGTTTGTCGGGGAGGAGCACAGATACGCAGTATTTT.

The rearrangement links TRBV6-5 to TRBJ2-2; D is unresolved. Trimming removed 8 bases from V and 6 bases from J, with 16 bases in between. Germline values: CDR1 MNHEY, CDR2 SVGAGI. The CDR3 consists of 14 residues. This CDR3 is CASRFEQPAGELFF. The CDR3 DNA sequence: TGTGCCAGCCGATTTGAGCAGCCCGCCGGGGAGCTGTTTTTT.

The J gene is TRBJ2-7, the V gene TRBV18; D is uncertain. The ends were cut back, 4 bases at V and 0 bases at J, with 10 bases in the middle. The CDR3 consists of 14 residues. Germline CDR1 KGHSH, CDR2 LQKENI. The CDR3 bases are TGTGCCAGCTCACGAGACCCGAGCTCCTACGAGCAGTACTTC. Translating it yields CASSRDPSSYEQYF.

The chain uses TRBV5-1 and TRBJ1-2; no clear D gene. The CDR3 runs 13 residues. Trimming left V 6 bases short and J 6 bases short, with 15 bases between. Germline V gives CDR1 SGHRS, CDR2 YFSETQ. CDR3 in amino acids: CASKYTESDGYTF. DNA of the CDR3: TGCGCCAGCAAATACACCGAGAGCGATGGCTACACCTTC.

CDR3 loop: CASSEALAGTDTQYF. CDR3 bases: TGCGCCAGCAGTGAGGCACTAGCGGGCACAGATACGCAGTATTTT. The gene calls are TRBV10-2 and TRBJ2-3; 8 bases agree with TRBD2. The CDR3 runs to 15 residues. Trimming removed 2 bases from V and 1 base from J; junction bases left unmatched: 2. CDR1 is WSHSY and CDR2 is SAAADI in the germline V gene.

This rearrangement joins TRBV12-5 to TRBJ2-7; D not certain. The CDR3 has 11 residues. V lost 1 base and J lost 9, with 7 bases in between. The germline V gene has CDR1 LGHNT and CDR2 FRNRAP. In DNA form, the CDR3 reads TGTGCTAGTGGTTTGGGGGTACGGCAGTACTTC. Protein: CASGLGVRQYF. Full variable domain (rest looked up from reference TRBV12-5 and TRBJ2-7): DARVTQTPRHKVTEMGQEVTMRCQPILGHNTVFWYRQTMMQGLELLAYFRNRAPLDDSGMPKDRFSAEMPDATLATLKIQPSEPRDSAVYFCASGLGVRQYFGPGTRLTVT.

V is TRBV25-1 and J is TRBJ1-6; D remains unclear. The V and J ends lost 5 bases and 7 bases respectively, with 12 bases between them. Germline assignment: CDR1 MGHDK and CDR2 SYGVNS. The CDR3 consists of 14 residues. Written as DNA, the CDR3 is TGTGCCAGCAGTCTTCCCCCGGGGAATTCACCCCTCCACTTT. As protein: CASSLPPGNSPLHF.

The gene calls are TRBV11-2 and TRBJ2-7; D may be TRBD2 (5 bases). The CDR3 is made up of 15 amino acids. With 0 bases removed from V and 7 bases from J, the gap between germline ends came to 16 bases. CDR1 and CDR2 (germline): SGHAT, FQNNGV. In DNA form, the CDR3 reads TGTGCCAGCAGCTTAGAACGGGATTTGGACTTGGAGCAGTACTTC. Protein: CASSLERDLDLEQYF.

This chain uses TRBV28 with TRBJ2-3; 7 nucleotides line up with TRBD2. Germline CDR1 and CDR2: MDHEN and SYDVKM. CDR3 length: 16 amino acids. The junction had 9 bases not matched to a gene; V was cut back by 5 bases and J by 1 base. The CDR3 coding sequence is TGTGCCAGCAGTCCCCTGGCGGGGAGGGGCACAGATACGCAGTATTTT. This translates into CASSPLAGRGTDTQYF.

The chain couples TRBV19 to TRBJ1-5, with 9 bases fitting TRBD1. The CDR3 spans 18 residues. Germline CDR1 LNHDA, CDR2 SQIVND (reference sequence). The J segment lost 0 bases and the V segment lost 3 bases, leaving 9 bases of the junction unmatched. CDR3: CASSISGQGLSSNQPQHF. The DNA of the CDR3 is TGTGCCAGTAGTATCTCCGGACAGGGGTTAAGTAGCAATCAGCCCCAGCATTTT.

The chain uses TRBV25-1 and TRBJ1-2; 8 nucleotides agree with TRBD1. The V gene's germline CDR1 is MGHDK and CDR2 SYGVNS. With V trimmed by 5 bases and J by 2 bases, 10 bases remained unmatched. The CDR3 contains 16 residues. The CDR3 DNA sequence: TGTGCCAGCAGTACCCCCGGACAGGGACCGAACTATGGCTACACCTTC. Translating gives CASSTPGQGPNYGYTF.

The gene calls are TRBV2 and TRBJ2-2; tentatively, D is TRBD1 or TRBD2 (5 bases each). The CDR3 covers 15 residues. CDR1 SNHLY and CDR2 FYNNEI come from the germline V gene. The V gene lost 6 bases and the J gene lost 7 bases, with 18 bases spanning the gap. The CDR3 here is CASSIKGRPNGELFF. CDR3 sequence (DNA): TGTGCCAGCAGCATAAAGGGACGTCCCAACGGGGAGCTGTTTTTT.

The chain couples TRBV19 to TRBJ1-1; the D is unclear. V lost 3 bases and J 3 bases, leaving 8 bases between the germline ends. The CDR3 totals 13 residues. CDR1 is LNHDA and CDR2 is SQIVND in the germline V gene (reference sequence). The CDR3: CASSIARYTEAFF. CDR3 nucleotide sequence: TGTGCCAGTAGTATCGCCAGGTACACTGAAGCTTTCTTT.